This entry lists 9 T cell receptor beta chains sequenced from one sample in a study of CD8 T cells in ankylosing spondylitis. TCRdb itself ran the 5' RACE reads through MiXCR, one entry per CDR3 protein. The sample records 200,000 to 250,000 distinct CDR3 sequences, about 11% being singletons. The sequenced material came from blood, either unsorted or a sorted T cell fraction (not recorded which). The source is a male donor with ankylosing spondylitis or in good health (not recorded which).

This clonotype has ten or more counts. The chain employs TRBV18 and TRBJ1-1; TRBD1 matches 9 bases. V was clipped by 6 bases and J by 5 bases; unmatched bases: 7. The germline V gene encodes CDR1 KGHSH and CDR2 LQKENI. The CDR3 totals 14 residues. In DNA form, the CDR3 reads TGTGCCAGCTCGCCGACAGGGGGAGGGACTGAAGCTTTCTTT. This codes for CASSPTGGGTEAFF.

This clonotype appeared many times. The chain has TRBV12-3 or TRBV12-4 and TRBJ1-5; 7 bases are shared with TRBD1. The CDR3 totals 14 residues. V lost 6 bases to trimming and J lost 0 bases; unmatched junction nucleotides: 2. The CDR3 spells CASRPGGSNQPQHF. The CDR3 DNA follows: TGTGCCAGCAGACCAGGGGGTAGCAATCAGCCCCAGCATTTT.

The CDR3 DNA sequence: TGTGCCAGCAGCTTTACCCTCGCTAGCGGGAAAGACAATGAGCAGTTCTTC. This encodes CASSFTLASGKDNEQFF. The chain recombines TRBV7-9 with TRBJ2-1; 9 nucleotides line up with TRBD2. This CDR3 region has 17 residues. The junction had 11 bases not matched to a gene; V was cut back by 3 bases and J by 5 bases. In germline, CDR1 is SEHNR, CDR2 FQNEAQ (reference sequence).

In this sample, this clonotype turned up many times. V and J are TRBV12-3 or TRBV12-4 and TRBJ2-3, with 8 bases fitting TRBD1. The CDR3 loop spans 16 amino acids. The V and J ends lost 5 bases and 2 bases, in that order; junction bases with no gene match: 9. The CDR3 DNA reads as TGTGCCAGCAGTGGGGACAGGACTAAATACACAGATACGCAGTATTTT. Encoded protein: CASSGDRTKYTDTQYF.

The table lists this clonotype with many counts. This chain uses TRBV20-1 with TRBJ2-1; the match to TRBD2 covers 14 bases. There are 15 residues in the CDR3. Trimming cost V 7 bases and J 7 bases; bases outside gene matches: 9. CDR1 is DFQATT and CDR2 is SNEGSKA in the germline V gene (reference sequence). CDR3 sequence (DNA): TGCAGTGTTCCGACTAGCGGGAGGGGAGTAAATGAGCAGTTCTTC. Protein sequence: CSVPTSGRGVNEQFF.

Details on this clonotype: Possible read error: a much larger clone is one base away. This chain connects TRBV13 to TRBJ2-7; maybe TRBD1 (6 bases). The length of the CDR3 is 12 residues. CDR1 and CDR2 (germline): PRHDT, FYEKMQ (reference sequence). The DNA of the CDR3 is TGTACCAGCAGCGTACAGGGAATGGAGCAGTACTTC. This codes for CTSSVQGMEQYF. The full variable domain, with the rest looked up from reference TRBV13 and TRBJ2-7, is AAGVIQSPRHLIKEKRETATLKCYPIPRHDTVYWYQQGPGQDPQFLISFYEKMQSDKGSIPDRFSAQQFSDYHSELNMSSLELGDSALYFCTSSVQGMEQYFGPGTRLTVT.

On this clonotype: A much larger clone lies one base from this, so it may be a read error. CDR3: CASSQRGAGNRPQHF. CDR3 DNA: TGTGCCAGCAGCCAGAGAGGGGCGGGCAATCGGCCCCAGCATTTT. J is TRBJ1-5 and V is TRBV13; D possibly corresponds to TRBD1 (5 bases). The CDR3 is made up of 15 amino acids. From germline, CDR1 is PRHDT and CDR2 FYEKMQ (reference sequence).

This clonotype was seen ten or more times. The CDR3 sequence is CAWDGGTDTQYF. CDR3 DNA sequence: TGTGCCTGGGATGGGGGCACAGATACGCAGTATTTT. The V gene is TRBV30, the J gene TRBJ2-3; no clear D gene. Trimming shortened V by 5 bases and J by 1 base, and 7 bases separated the two germline ends. In germline, CDR1 is GTSNPN, CDR2 SVGIG (reference sequence). The CDR3 consists of 12 residues.

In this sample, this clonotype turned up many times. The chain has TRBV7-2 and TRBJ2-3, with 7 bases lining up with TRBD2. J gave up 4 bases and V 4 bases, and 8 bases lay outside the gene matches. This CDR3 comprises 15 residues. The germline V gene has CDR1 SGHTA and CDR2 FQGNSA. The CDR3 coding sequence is TGTGCCAGCAGCTCCCAGCGGGGAGGTTCAGATACGCAGTATTTT. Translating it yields CASSSQRGGSDTQYF.